The 27 T cell receptor beta chains given below trace back to one sample, sequenced in a study of radiotherapy plus CTLA-4 blockade in lung cancer (dated by TCRdb to the late 2010s). Receptors were amplified or captured by the immunoSEQ multiplex PCR assay. The source is immuneACCESS, and TCRdb retained only in-frame sequences with V and J called. Part of the clones is not carried over; for the studies checked, unresolved V genes explain less than half of this, and the remainder is unexplained. This sample holds more than 95,000 clones; approximately 80% were observed only once. 5.2% of the sample is in the top ten clones. Sequencing was performed on peripheral blood, taken from a patient treated with radiotherapy plus ipilimumab. The origin of the receptors is a human donor with non-small cell lung cancer who had a partial response to radiotherapy plus ipilimumab.

The chain couples TRBV5-4 to TRBJ1-2; 10 bases line up with TRBD1. Germline CDR1 and CDR2: SGHNT and YYREEE (reference sequence). The J segment lost 11 bases and the V segment lost 5 bases, leaving 9 bases of the junction unmatched. This CDR3 region has 13 residues. CDR3 DNA: TGTGCCAGCAGTTCCCCCGACAGGGGGCGATACACCTTC. This gives the protein CASSSPDRGRYTF.

This chain links TRBV28 with TRBJ2-1; 11 bases fit TRBD2. There are 16 residues in the CDR3. The germline V gene has CDR1 MDHEN and CDR2 SYDVKM. The J segment lost 4 bases and the V segment lost 4 bases, leaving 6 bases of the junction unmatched. CDR3 amino acids: CASSSSGTSGYNEQFF. For the CDR3, the DNA is TGTGCCAGCAGTTCCTCCGGGACTAGCGGTTACAATGAGCAGTTCTTC.

This chain uses TRBV5-1 with TRBJ2-3, with TRBD1 matching 8 bases. V gave up 0 bases and J gave up 4 bases; unmatched junction bases: 7. CDR1 is SGHRS and CDR2 is YFSETQ in the germline V gene. The CDR3 length is 16 residues. CDR3 coding DNA: TGCGCCAGCAGCTTGGCTAGGACAGGGTATTCAGATACGCAGTATTTT. It is translated as CASSLARTGYSDTQYF.

The chain combines TRBV19 with TRBJ1-1; no reliable D call. The length of the CDR3 is 14 residues. Germline V gives CDR1 LNHDA, CDR2 SQIVND (reference sequence). With 3 bases removed from V and 1 base from J, the gap between germline ends came to 9 bases. Written as DNA, the CDR3 is TGTGCCAGTAGTATTTTCGCCGGGAACACTGAAGCTTTCTTT. Residues: CASSIFAGNTEAFF.

This rearrangement joins TRBV28 to TRBJ1-6, with D maybe TRBD1 (6 bases). The V and J ends lost 5 bases and 8 bases respectively, with 13 bases between them. The germline gives CDR1 MDHEN, CDR2 SYDVKM. The CDR3 sequence is 14 residues long. This CDR3 is CASSPGRGHSPLHF. For the CDR3, the DNA is TGTGCCAGCAGTCCGGGCAGGGGCCATTCACCCCTCCACTTT.

V gene TRBV15 combines with J gene TRBJ2-1; no reliable D call. Trimming stripped 1 base from V and 4 bases from J, with 5 bases between. Germline V gene data show CDR1 as LNHNV and CDR2 as YYDKDF (reference sequence). This CDR3 comprises 13 residues. For the CDR3, the DNA is TGTGCCACCAGCAGAGTCCTATACAATGAGCAGTTCTTC. Translation gives CATSRVLYNEQFF.

The CDR3: CASSIAGGGTKEAFF. CDR3 nucleotides: TGTGCCAGTAGTATAGCTGGCGGGGGGACGAAGGAAGCTTTCTTT. The rearrangement links TRBV19 to TRBJ1-1; possible D gene TRBD1, 5 bases. The CDR3 is made up of 15 amino acids. From germline, CDR1 is LNHDA and CDR2 SQIVND (reference sequence). Deletions cut 1 base from V and 8 bases from J, with 17 bases between.

The chain carries TRBV2 and TRBJ1-2; 10 bases line up with TRBD1. Germline CDR1 and CDR2: SNHLY and FYNNEI. Trimming took 6 bases from V and 8 from J; bases not matched to a gene: 6. This CDR3 comprises 13 residues. Here the CDR3 reads CASSRQGAKGYTF. CDR3 coding DNA: TGTGCCAGCAGCCGACAGGGGGCTAAAGGCTACACCTTC.

The genes are TRBV7-2 and TRBJ2-5, with D hard to call. CDR3 size: 12 residues. V dropped 4 bases and J dropped 0 bases, with 3 bases sitting between them. Germline CDR1 and CDR2: SGHTA and FQGNSA. The CDR3 DNA reads as TGTGCCAGCAGCTCGTACCAAGAGACCCAGTACTTC. Its protein is CASSSYQETQYF.

The chain uses TRBV5-4 and TRBJ2-3; D unclear. Germline CDR1 and CDR2: SGHNT and YYREEE (reference sequence). V lost 0 bases and J lost 2, with 10 bases in between. The CDR3 spans 15 residues. The CDR3 is CASSLAFGATDTQYF. CDR3 in DNA: TGTGCCAGCAGCTTGGCCTTCGGTGCCACAGATACGCAGTATTTT.

This chain uses TRBV5-1 with TRBJ2-1; 10 positions agree with TRBD2. CDR1 is SGHRS and CDR2 is YFSETQ in the germline V gene. The J segment lost 6 bases and the V segment lost 0 bases, leaving 21 bases of the junction unmatched. The CDR3 is 21 residues long. The CDR3, as DNA: TGCGCCAGCAGCTTGGCTCTAACTGGCTTCCTAGCGGGAGAAATGGTCAATGAGCAGTTCTTC. Amino acids: CASSLALTGFLAGEMVNEQFF.

This chain uses TRBV2 with TRBJ1-1, with D perhaps matching TRBD1 (5 bases). Deletions cut 2 bases from V and 8 bases from J, with 15 bases between. Germline lookup yields CDR1 SNHLY and CDR2 FYNNEI. CDR3 size: 14 residues. The CDR3 loop is CASSERPLGGEAFF. CDR3 sequence (DNA): TGTGCCAGCAGTGAAAGACCCCTGGGGGGAGAAGCTTTCTTT.

The chain links TRBV18 to TRBJ1-2, with TRBD1 matching over 7 bases. The CDR3 totals 13 residues. Germline CDR1 is KGHSH and CDR2 is LQKENI. V shed 9 bases and J 4 bases; nucleotides not matched to a gene: 8. In nucleotides, the CDR3 is TGTGCCAGTAGTCCCGGGACAGCCTATGGCTACACCTTC. Its translation is CASSPGTAYGYTF. The whole variable domain, filled in from reference TRBV18 and TRBJ1-2, reads NAGVMQNPRHLVRRRGQEARLRCSPMKGHSHVYWYRQLPEEGLKFMVYLQKENIIDESGMPKERFSAEFPKEGPSILRIQQVVRGDSAAYFCASSPGTAYGYTFGSGTRLTVV.

The chain recombines TRBV7-6 with TRBJ2-2, with D possibly TRBD2 on 6 matching bases. Between the trimmed V and J ends, which lost 1 base and 6 bases, there was a span of 9 bases. The germline V gene encodes CDR1 SGHVS and CDR2 FNYEAQ. The CDR3 is 14 amino acids. The DNA of the CDR3 is TGTGCCAGCAGCTTAGTTAAGCGGGCCGGGGAGCTGTTTTTT. Translated: CASSLVKRAGELFF.

This chain links TRBV30 with TRBJ2-1; 11 nucleotides line up with TRBD2. The CDR3 covers 17 residues. V gave up 4 bases and J gave up 6 bases; unmatched junction bases: 14. In germline, CDR1 is GTSNPN, CDR2 SVGIG (reference sequence). CDR3 coding DNA: TGTGCCTGGACGAGGGGGAAGACTAGCGGGGACAGCAATGAGCAGTTCTTC. Amino acids: CAWTRGKTSGDSNEQFF. Drawing the rest from reference TRBV30 and TRBJ2-1, the complete variable domain is SQTIHQWPATLVQPVGSPLSLECTVEGTSNPNLYWYRQAAGRGLQLLFYSVGIGQISSEVPQNLSASRPQDRQFILSSKKLLLSDSGFYLCAWTRGKTSGDSNEQFFGPGTRLTVL.

The V and J genes are TRBV7-3 and TRBJ2-3; TRBD2 matches 13 bases. The CDR3 totals 16 residues. Germline values: CDR1 SGHTA, CDR2 FQGTGA. Trimming removed 2 bases from V and 6 bases from J; junction bases left unmatched: 5. The CDR3 DNA sequence: TGTGCCAGCAGCTTATCACTAGCGGGAGGGGTCGATACGCAGTATTTT. It specifies CASSLSLAGGVDTQYF.

This clone has only one observation. The chain couples TRBV5-6 to TRBJ1-5; 7 positions agree with TRBD1. Germline CDR1 and CDR2: SGHDT and YYEEEE. V was pared by 2 bases and J by 4 bases, with 9 bases of the junction left unmatched. This CDR3 spans 16 amino acids. The CDR3 DNA is TGTGCCAGCAGCTTTCGACAGGGTGGGTTGAATCAGCCCCAGCATTTT. This codes for CASSFRQGGLNQPQHF.

The chain employs TRBV19 and TRBJ1-4; D is unclear. The CDR3 loop spans 16 amino acids. Germline-derived CDR1 and CDR2 are LNHDA and SQIVND (reference sequence). Trimming took 6 bases from V and 0 from J, leaving 14 bases between them. The CDR3 nucleotides are TGTGCCAGTAGGGCGGGAGGCCGTACAACTAATGAAAAACTGTTTTTT. Protein: CASRAGGRTTNEKLFF.

Written as DNA, the CDR3 is TGTGCCTGGAGTGCCCAGGGCAACACTGAAGCTTTCTTT. Its protein product is CAWSAQGNTEAFF. The gene calls are TRBV30 and TRBJ1-1, with D perhaps TRBD1 (5 bases). Germline loops: CDR1 GTSNPN, CDR2 SVGIG (reference sequence). The CDR3 sequence is 13 residues long. Between the trimmed V and J ends, which lost 1 base and 2 bases, there was a span of 8 bases.

The rearrangement joins TRBV6-6 to TRBJ1-5; the D gene is possibly TRBD1 (6 bases). The CDR3 extends over 13 amino acids. CDR1 and CDR2 from the germline V gene are MNHNY and SVGAGI (reference sequence). V was trimmed by 6 bases and J by 7 bases, leaving 13 bases between them. The CDR3 nucleotides are TGTGCCAGCAGCCTACAGGGCTCCCAGCCCCAGCATTTT. Translated: CASSLQGSQPQHF.

This rearrangement joins TRBV28 to TRBJ2-2; TRBD2 matches 14 bases. The CDR3 has 19 amino acids. Per the germline V gene, CDR1 is MDHEN and CDR2 is SYDVKM. V was clipped by 5 bases and J by 1 base; unmatched bases: 9. The CDR3 loop is CASSTSSGLAGVNTGELFF. As DNA, the CDR3 is TGTGCCAGCAGTACCTCATCGGGACTAGCGGGAGTGAACACCGGGGAGCTGTTTTTT.

The genes are TRBV6-1 and TRBJ1-3, with a tentative D call TRBD1 (6 bases). This CDR3 is built from 15 residues. V lost 5 bases, J lost 0 bases, and 11 bases lay in between. The germline CDR1 and CDR2 sequences are MNHNS and SASEGT. The CDR3 DNA is TGTGCCAGCAGTCATAACAGGGCCTCTGGAAACACCATATATTTT. Residues: CASSHNRASGNTIYF.

This chain links TRBV19 with TRBJ2-2; 11 nucleotides agree with TRBD2. Trimming removed 10 bases from V and 4 bases from J; junction bases left unmatched: 11. Germline V CDR1 and CDR2: LNHDA, SQIVND (reference sequence). CDR3 length equals 16 residues. The CDR3 loop is CATSGPSGRTTGELFF. CDR3 nucleotides: TGTGCCACCTCCGGGCCTAGCGGGAGGACCACCGGGGAGCTGTTTTTT.

This clone appeared a few times. The gene calls are TRBV29-1 and TRBJ2-3; 9 nucleotides match TRBD2. Unmatched junction bases numbered 15, after V lost 4 bases and J lost 7 bases. CDR1 is SQVTM and CDR2 is ANQGSEA in the germline V gene. CDR3 size: 16 residues. CDR3 bases: TGCAGCGTTGGGGCGGGAGGGGCCTTTCGTTGGAATACGCAGTATTTT. Its protein is CSVGAGGAFRWNTQYF.

This clone was observed once. The chain joins TRBV30 to TRBJ1-2; D is unclear. The germline CDR1 and CDR2 sequences are GTSNPN and SVGIG (reference sequence). V lost 1 base and J lost 3, with 6 bases in between. The CDR3 consists of 12 residues. This CDR3 is CAWSDNHYGYTF. CDR3 nucleotide sequence: TGTGCCTGGAGTGACAACCACTATGGCTACACCTTC. Complete variable domain (other parts from reference TRBV30 and TRBJ1-2): SQTIHQWPATLVQPVGSPLSLECTVEGTSNPNLYWYRQAAGRGLQLLFYSVGIGQISSEVPQNLSASRPQDRQFILSSKKLLLSDSGFYLCAWSDNHYGYTFGSGTRLTVV.

The chain combines TRBV5-1 with TRBJ2-1; 16 bases are a match to TRBD2. Germline-derived CDR1 and CDR2 are SGHRS and YFSETQ. The CDR3 sequence is 18 residues long. Unmatched junction bases numbered 6, after V lost 4 bases and J lost 2 bases. In DNA, the CDR3 is TGCGCCAGCAGCGCCGGGACTAGCGGGAGGGGAACCTACAATGAGCAGTTCTTC. Protein: CASSAGTSGRGTYNEQFF.

The chain links TRBV9 to TRBJ1-1; D not resolved. This CDR3 has 14 amino acids. Germline assignment: CDR1 SGDLS and CDR2 YYNGEE. Trimming took off 0 bases at V and 0 bases at J, with 6 bases between the two ends. The CDR3 nucleotides are TGTGCCAGCAGCGTAGGCGGAGTGAACACTGAAGCTTTCTTT. Its protein product is CASSVGGVNTEAFF.